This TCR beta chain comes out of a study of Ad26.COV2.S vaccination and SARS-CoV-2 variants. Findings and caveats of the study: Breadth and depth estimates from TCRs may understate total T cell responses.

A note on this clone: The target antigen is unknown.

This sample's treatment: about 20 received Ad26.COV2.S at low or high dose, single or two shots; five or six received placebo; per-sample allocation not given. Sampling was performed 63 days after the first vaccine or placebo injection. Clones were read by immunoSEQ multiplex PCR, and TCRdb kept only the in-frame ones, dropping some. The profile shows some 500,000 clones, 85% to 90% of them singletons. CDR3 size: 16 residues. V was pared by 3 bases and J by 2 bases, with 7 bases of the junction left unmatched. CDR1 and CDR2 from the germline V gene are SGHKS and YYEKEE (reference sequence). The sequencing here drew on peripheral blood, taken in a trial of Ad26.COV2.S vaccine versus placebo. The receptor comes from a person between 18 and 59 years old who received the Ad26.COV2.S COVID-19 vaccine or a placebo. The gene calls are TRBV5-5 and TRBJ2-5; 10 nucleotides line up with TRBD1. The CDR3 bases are TGTGCCAGCAGCTCCCGGGACAGGGGATTTCAAGAGACCCAGTACTTC. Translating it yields CASSSRDRGFQETQYF.